This record looks at one TCR beta chain sequence and its context. What it recognizes is unknown. A J-beta primer mix and a sample-barcoded 5' primer were used in a second PCR of about 7 to 12 cycles. TCRdb itself ran the 5' RACE reads through MiXCR, one entry per CDR3 protein. The table shows hundreds of thousands of distinct CDR3 sequences, with 45% to 70% occurring only once. The sample comes from a study of blood T cells in healthy people across ages. Overall study findings and caveats: Donors of long life had a larger count of naive CD4+ cells and greater diversity than aged donors. With age, beta diversity per million T cells declined roughly linearly, significantly by roughly 40.

Donors were healthy Caucasian individuals from Russia aged roughly 6 to 95. Researchers isolated at least 6 million PBMCs per sample. Germline V CDR1 and CDR2: SGHRS, YFSETQ. V lost 0 bases, J lost 5 bases, and 14 bases lay in between. The CDR3 has 15 amino acids. This clonotype was sampled from a man in his forties in good health. The J gene is TRBJ1-2, the V gene TRBV5-1; D remains ambiguous. The sample taken for sequencing was blood. CDR3 amino acids: CASSLDVASLYGYTF. The CDR3, as DNA: TGCGCCAGCAGCTTGGATGTCGCGTCTCTGTATGGCTACACCTTC.